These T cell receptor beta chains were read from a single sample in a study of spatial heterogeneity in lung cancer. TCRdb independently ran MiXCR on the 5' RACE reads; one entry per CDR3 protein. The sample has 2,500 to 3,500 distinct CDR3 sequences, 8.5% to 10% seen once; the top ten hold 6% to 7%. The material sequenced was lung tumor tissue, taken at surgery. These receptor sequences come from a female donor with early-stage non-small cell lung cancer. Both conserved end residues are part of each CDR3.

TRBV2,CASSERESGANVLTF
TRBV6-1,CASSELAGALETQYF
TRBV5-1,CASSEAGGNEQFF
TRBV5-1,CASSTSSSGGNEQFF
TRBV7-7,CASSLAPPSSGNTIYF
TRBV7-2,CASSLWQGSAGELFF
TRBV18,CASSPGTGSSNQPQHF
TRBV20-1,CSARDRGLGNEQFF
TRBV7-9,CASSSDGLYPYEQYF
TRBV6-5,CASSETWSRTYEQYF
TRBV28,CASRDPLAKNIQYF
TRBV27,CASSDTDRGRNQPQHF
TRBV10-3,CAISEMAPEQFF
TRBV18,CASSPLDSQYF
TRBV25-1,CASRKQGSSGANVLTF
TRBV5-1,CASSLAGTDTQYF
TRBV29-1,CSVEPDRVGDTQYF
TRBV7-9,CASSLVRPVGEKLFF
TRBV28,CASSLSTGGEGKPQHF
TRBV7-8,CASSLGLAYEQYF
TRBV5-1,CASSPVAGGGEQFF
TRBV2,CASSEVGAGELFF
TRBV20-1,CSARTPGLYEQYF
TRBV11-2,CASSLQTNSPLHF
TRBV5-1,CASSLRPGGDEQFF
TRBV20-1,CSARDLRQTSSYEQYF
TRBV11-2,CASSFTSGGLQFF
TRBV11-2,CASSVSPALILGGNTEAFF
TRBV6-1,CASSEAWGGGADTQYF
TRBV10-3,CAISELGGVDEQYF
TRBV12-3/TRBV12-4,CASSGTPTNYGYTF
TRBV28,CASSFGLNYGYTF
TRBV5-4,CASSLSTTGAHEQYF
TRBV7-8,CAAGADQNIQYF
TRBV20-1,CSARPGTGLHEQYF
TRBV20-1,CSARGVAYEQYF
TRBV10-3,CAISEIPGTGYDEQFF
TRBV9,CASGGPQQPQHF
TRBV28,CASSFGSQRGYTF
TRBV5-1,CASGQGGARNTEAFF
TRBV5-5,CATAVAGHSGSPLHF
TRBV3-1,CASRLGETQYF
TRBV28,CASSLNPRTATF
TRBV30,CAWSVQGGLGGCTF
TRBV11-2,CASSFSSFGSETQYF
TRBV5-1,CASSFEGRGEQYF
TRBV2,CASSSRTPLGQYF
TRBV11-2,CASSLTRGRTDTQYF
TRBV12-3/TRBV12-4,CASRFGTGPNEKLFF
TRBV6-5,CASSRSTPTGHSPQYF
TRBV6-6,CASTQNKKVYF
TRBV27,CASSLRQGGSGELFF
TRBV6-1,CASSEYAGQGDEKLFF
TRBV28,CASSRNRGPNQPQHF
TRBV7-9,CASSRLTGTGELFF
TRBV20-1,CSARDWAAGSTDTQYF
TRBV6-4,CASSDSTSGGADTQYF
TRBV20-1,CSARDRRQAYEQYF